This T cell receptor beta chain appears in the sequencing data of a study of cytomegalovirus exposure and HLA in healthy donors. Turning to this clone: What it binds is not known.

Germline V gene lookup returns CDR1 SGDLS and CDR2 YYNGEE. The V segment lost 2 bases and the J segment 6 bases; nucleotides outside the gene matches: 3. The CDR3 covers 14 residues. The PCR made use of 60 Vbeta and 13 Jbeta primers. Sequenced by immunoSEQ multiplex PCR; TCRdb stores in-frame clones only, minus some. The table has about 180,000 clones, 70% to 85% seen once. Study-level results: Indistinguishable V segments such as TRBV6-2 and TRBV6-3 were excluded.

The genes are TRBV9 and TRBJ2-2; TRBD1 matches at 8 bases. This receptor was obtained from a woman between 40 and 55 years old in good health and CMV-seronegative. The sequenced sample was PBMCs. The CDR3 coding sequence is TGTGCCAGCAGCGTGCAGGGGGCGTCCGGGGAGCTGTTTTTT. Translated, it gives CASSVQGASGELFF. Looking up the rest from reference TRBV9 and TRBJ2-2 gives the full variable domain: DSGVTQTPKHLITATGQRVTLRCSPRSGDLSVYWYQQSLDQGLQFLIQYYNGEERAKGNILERFSAQQFPDLHSELNLSSLELGDSALYFCASSVQGASGELFFGEGSRLTVL.